These T cell receptor beta chains were read from a single sample in a study of human T cells and chemical hapten exposure. Using its own MiXCR run on the RACE reads, TCRdb lists one record per CDR3 protein. The sample includes roughly 200,000 distinct CDR3 sequences, around a quarter seen only once; the top ten take roughly 2.4%. The starting material was whole blood, obtained in connection with sensitization to the hapten diphenylcyclopropenone (DPC). The receptors stem from a middle-aged woman with alopecia areata. Some clones in this sample may be carry-over from other donors' samples. Each CDR3 is given with its conserved first and last residue. A D gene is named only where the DNA matches it firmly. Part of the rows lack a size; the others show once, few, many or a class for expanded clones.

abundance: .
j_gene: TRBJ2-7
d_gene: TRBD2
v_gene: TRBV29-1
CDR3aa: CSVGGLAGPEQYF
CDR3nt: TGCAGCGTTGGGGGACTAGCGGGACCCGAGCAGTACTTC

abundance: many
j_gene: TRBJ2-1
d_gene: TRBD2
v_gene: TRBV24-1
CDR3aa: CATSDTGTSAYNEQFF
CDR3nt: TGTGCCACCAGTGATACCGGGACTAGCGCTTACAATGAGCAGTTCTTC

abundance: many
j_gene: TRBJ2-1
d_gene: .
v_gene: TRBV29-1
CDR3aa: CSVGTPEQFF
CDR3nt: TGCAGCGTCGGGACCCCTGAGCAGTTCTTC

abundance: few
j_gene: TRBJ2-7
d_gene: .
v_gene: TRBV20-1
CDR3aa: CSARTVTNEQYF
CDR3nt: TGCAGTGCCAGGACGGTTACCAACGAGCAGTACTTC

abundance: few
j_gene: TRBJ2-3
d_gene: TRBD2
v_gene: TRBV6-1
CDR3aa: CPDPAAREIREADTQYF
CDR3nt: TGTCCCGACCCAGCGGCCAGGGAGATACGGGAGGCAGATACGCAGTATTTT

abundance: few
j_gene: TRBJ2-7
d_gene: .
v_gene: TRBV6-5
CDR3aa: CASSYPGHYEQYF
CDR3nt: TGTGCCAGCAGTTACCCGGGACACTACGAGCAGTACTTC

abundance: many
j_gene: TRBJ2-7
d_gene: TRBD2
v_gene: TRBV7-9
CDR3aa: CASSLASGISEQYF
CDR3nt: TGTGCCAGCAGCTTAGCTAGCGGGATTTCCGAGCAGTACTTC

abundance: .
j_gene: TRBJ1-1
d_gene: .
v_gene: TRBV4-2
CDR3aa: CASSQAGTAMGTEAFF
CDR3nt: TGTGCCAGCAGCCAAGCCGGGACCGCTATGGGCACTGAAGCTTTCTTT

abundance: few
j_gene: TRBJ2-4
d_gene: .
v_gene: TRBV6-2/TRBV6-3
CDR3aa: CASSGPGAKNIQYF
CDR3nt: TGTGCCAGCAGTGGGCCTGGGGCTAAAAACATTCAGTACTTC

abundance: .
j_gene: TRBJ2-7
d_gene: .
v_gene: TRBV5-5
CDR3aa: CASSRLGGSYEQYF
CDR3nt: TGTGCCAGCAGCCGGCTCGGGGGCAGCTACGAGCAGTACTTC